These T cell receptor beta chains were read from a single sample in a study of blood T cell repertoires in COVID-19. Libraries were prepared by immunoSEQ multiplex PCR; TCRdb keeps only in-frame clonotypes and omits some of them. Found here are more than 70,000 clones, just over 85% of them singletons; the top ten hold about a fifth. The sequencing sample was made of peripheral blood. The receptors here all came from a woman of 80 years or more in a cohort sampled during active or convalescent COVID-19. Each CDR3 is given with its conserved first and last residue.

j_call v_call cdr3_aa
TRBJ2-7 TRBV7-9 CASSFSAGGGEQYF
TRBJ2-1 TRBV5-1 CASSLDGQGTSQFF
TRBJ2-5 TRBV7-2 CASSLVWTRDETQYF
TRBJ2-1 TRBV9 CASSGGRGGYNEQFF
TRBJ2-5 TRBV28 CASSPLAGGISRETQYF
TRBJ1-2 TRBV2 CASSEALPGGYGYTF
TRBJ2-3 TRBV7-9 CASSLAQTGTDTQYF
TRBJ2-1 TRBV9 CASGSTTSSNEQFF
TRBJ1-1 TRBV5-1 CASSLVQGLVEAFF
TRBJ1-1 TRBV5-1 CASSTQTGNTEAFF
TRBJ2-2 TRBV6-6 CASRTTGGTGELFF
TRBJ1-1 TRBV7-8 CASSLGTATVNTEAFF
TRBJ2-7 TRBV10-1 CASSADRLYEQYF
TRBJ2-1 TRBV30 CAWRGDDRYNEQFF
TRBJ2-5 TRBV24-1 CATSDPTGGTQYF
TRBJ1-2 TRBV7-8 CASSGYGQAYGYTF
TRBJ1-2 TRBV5-4 CASSLDQVSYGYTF
TRBJ1-5 TRBV9 CASSVGTVNQPQHF
TRBJ2-5 TRBV20-1 CSASSPQLETQYF
TRBJ1-4 TRBV5-6 CASSGTGTGNEKLFF
TRBJ1-5 TRBV19 CASRLQGAENQPQHF
TRBJ1-2 TRBV20-1 CSARQGYGYTF
TRBJ1-2 TRBV27 CASSFGGQPYGYTF
TRBJ2-3 TRBV10-3 CAISESGGRVSTDTQYF
TRBJ1-6 TRBV5-5 CASSLETLNSPLHF
TRBJ1-2 TRBV7-2 CASSLVGGGDNYGYTF
TRBJ1-4 TRBV2 CASRPTGALGEKLFF
TRBJ1-2 TRBV7-8 CASSLPGGGEYYGYTF
TRBJ2-7 TRBV3-1/TRBV3-2 CASSQAGGTTYEQYF
TRBJ2-3 TRBV5-1 CASNIAGSTDTQYF
TRBJ1-4 TRBV28 CASSLGHANEKLFF
TRBJ1-1 TRBV6-5 CASSSASGSRKTEAFF
TRBJ2-2 TRBV9 CASSARQGGNTGELFF
TRBJ2-3 TRBV9 CASSVLPLAASADTQYF
TRBJ2-2 TRBV5-1 CASKSGATTSGELFF
TRBJ1-3 TRBV27 CASSLTGDSGNTIYF
TRBJ1-1 TRBV28 CASLDPGRRGMRGGAFF
TRBJ2-5 TRBV5-1 CASSLTSGTSGEETQYF
TRBJ2-3 TRBV5-4 CASSSLTSGIGDTQYF